A selection of T cell receptor beta chains follows, all from one sample in a study of blood T cell repertoires in COVID-19. Sequencing was performed with immunoSEQ multiplex PCR; in TCRdb, only in-frame clones are kept and a portion is missing. Of about 43,000 clones in the sample, around 80% were seen once. Material: peripheral blood. The source of these receptors is a woman in her sixties with acute or convalescent COVID-19. The CDR3 runs from the conserved cysteine through the conserved F or W. Fields, in order: J gene, clone size, V gene, CDR3 protein. Where a row states a size, it is once, few, many or the class of an expanded clone; other rows omit it.

TRBJ2-2	NA	TRBV5-1	CASSSNRAGTGELFF
TRBJ1-2	NA	TRBV24-1	CATSDSSYGYTF
TRBJ1-4	NA	TRBV19	CASNEGTLTKLFF
TRBJ1-5	NA	TRBV4-1	CASSQETGDQPQHF
TRBJ2-1	NA	TRBV4-1	CASNPMGGGLTIYNEQFF
TRBJ1-6	few	TRBV28	CASSSTGGYNSPLHF
TRBJ2-3	NA	TRBV10-3	CAISVEPGGQGDTQYF
TRBJ1-2	NA	TRBV19	CASSSSGGLGYGYTF
TRBJ2-5	NA	TRBV18	CASSPGRDQYF
TRBJ1-2	NA	TRBV27	CARNNRSYDGYTF
TRBJ2-3	NA	TRBV19	CASSRGWADTQYF
TRBJ2-3	NA	TRBV10-1	CASSLQGSDTQYF
TRBJ2-4	NA	TRBV3-1/TRBV3-2	CASSQPSGGKNIQYF
TRBJ2-1	few	TRBV7-3	CASSFGQGGEQFF
TRBJ1-5	NA	TRBV15	CATSTRQGAGQPQHF
TRBJ1-5	NA	TRBV5-1	CASSLTGQGGQPQHF
TRBJ2-7	NA	TRBV4-1	CASSQSGLAGPGEQYF
TRBJ1-1	NA	TRBV23-1	CASSQVPDRGLSEAFF
TRBJ2-1	NA	TRBV9	CASSSRTGTSYNEQFF
TRBJ1-2	NA	TRBV29-1	CSESNGYTF
TRBJ1-5	once	TRBV2	CASSADRSQPQHF
TRBJ2-2	once	TRBV7-6	CASSFSGAGELFF
TRBJ2-7	NA	TRBV6-1	CASSVFSGQGANGYEQYF
TRBJ2-3	NA	TRBV7-9	CASSKDRGRTDTQYF
TRBJ2-3	NA	TRBV7-2	CASSSRTSGGRADTQYF
TRBJ1-1	NA	TRBV7-2	CASSLNGRGTEAFF
TRBJ2-3	NA	TRBV7-2	CASSSSSGGADTQYF
TRBJ2-5	NA	TRBV7-2	CASSLDRSRETQYF
TRBJ1-2	once	TRBV5-1	CASSHRQGAYGYTF
TRBJ2-7	NA	TRBV21-1	CASSKFWGGYSYEQYF
TRBJ2-1	NA	TRBV19	CASTFKQRGYNEQFF
TRBJ1-5	NA	TRBV4-3	CASSQVAQRQPQHF
TRBJ2-3	NA	TRBV7-3	CASSLSGGLSRDTQYF
TRBJ2-7	NA	TRBV5-4	CASSPGEGDYEQYF
TRBJ2-1	NA	TRBV11-3	CASSLDPFSDEQFF
TRBJ2-7	NA	TRBV24-1	CATSDYAGEQYF
TRBJ2-3	NA	TRBV12-5	CASLSSGDTDTQYF
TRBJ2-1	NA	TRBV6-5	CASGTGSGSNEQFF
TRBJ1-2	NA	TRBV19	CASSIILDGHGYTF
TRBJ1-6	once	TRBV10-3	CAISERDTNNSPLHF
TRBJ2-1	few	TRBV4-2	CASSQDRGQPYNEQFF
TRBJ1-2	NA	TRBV10-1	CASSESGTGYDYTF
TRBJ1-2	NA	TRBV14	CASSPAQGRGYTF
TRBJ2-3	NA	TRBV5-4	CASSRGGGTTDTQYF
TRBJ2-7	NA	TRBV6-5	CASRYGQRSSYEQYF
TRBJ1-4	NA	TRBV3-1/TRBV3-2	CASSQDGTGSEKLFF
TRBJ1-5	NA	TRBV4-3	CASSQDRQLFNQPQHF
TRBJ1-5	NA	TRBV6-5	CASSEGQGQNQPQHF
TRBJ1-2	NA	TRBV6-5	CATGVGGQKTYTF
TRBJ1-5	NA	TRBV19	CASSTSRHLNQPQHF
TRBJ2-3	NA	TRBV7-9	CASSFSGPMATDTQYF
TRBJ2-3	NA	TRBV10-1	CASSQATDTQYF
TRBJ2-4	NA	TRBV6-7	CASSYTKVLRGTGRSLAKNIQYF
TRBJ1-5	few	TRBV6-1	CASSKGEGGSNQPQHF
TRBJ2-7	NA	TRBV5-5	CAGGTGEGREQYF
TRBJ1-1	NA	TRBV29-1	CSVDVGNTEAFF
TRBJ1-5	NA	TRBV6-2/TRBV6-3	CASISSNGYQPQHF
TRBJ1-5	NA	TRBV29-1	CSVPLLRHF